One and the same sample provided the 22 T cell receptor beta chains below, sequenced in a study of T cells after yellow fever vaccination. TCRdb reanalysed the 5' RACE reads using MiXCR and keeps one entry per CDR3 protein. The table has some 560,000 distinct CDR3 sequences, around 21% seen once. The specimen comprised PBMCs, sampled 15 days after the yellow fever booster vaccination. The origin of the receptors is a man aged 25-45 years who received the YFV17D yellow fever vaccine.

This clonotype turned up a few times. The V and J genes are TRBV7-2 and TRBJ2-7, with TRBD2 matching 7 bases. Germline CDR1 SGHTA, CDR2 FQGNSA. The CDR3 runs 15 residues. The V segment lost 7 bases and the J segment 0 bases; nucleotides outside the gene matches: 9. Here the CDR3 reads CASTNLAGPSYEQYF. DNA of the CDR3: TGTGCCAGCACCAATTTAGCGGGTCCCTCCTACGAGCAGTACTTC. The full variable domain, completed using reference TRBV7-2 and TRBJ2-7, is GAGVSQSPSNKVTEKGKDVELRCDPISGHTALYWYRQSLGQGLEFLIYFQGNSAPDKSGLPSDRFSAERTGGSVSTLTIQRTQQEDSAVYLCASTNLAGPSYEQYFGPGTRLTVT.

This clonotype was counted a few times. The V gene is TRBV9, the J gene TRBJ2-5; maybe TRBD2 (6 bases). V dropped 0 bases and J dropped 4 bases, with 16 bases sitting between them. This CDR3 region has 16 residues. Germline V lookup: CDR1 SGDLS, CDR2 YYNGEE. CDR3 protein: CASSVVGGGPGETQYF. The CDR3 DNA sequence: TGTGCCAGCAGCGTAGTAGGAGGAGGGCCCGGAGAGACCCAGTACTTC.

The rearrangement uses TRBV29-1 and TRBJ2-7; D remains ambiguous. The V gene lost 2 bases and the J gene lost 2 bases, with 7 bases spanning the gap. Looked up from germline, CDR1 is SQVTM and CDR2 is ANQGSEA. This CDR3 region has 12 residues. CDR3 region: CSVEFAPYEQYF. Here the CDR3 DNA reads TGCAGCGTTGAATTTGCCCCCTACGAGCAGTACTTC.

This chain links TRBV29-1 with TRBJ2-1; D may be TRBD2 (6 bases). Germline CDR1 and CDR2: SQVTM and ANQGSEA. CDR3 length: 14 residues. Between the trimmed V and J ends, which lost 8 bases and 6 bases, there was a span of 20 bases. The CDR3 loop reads CSLFTGESRNEQFF. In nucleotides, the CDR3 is TGCAGCCTTTTTACGGGAGAAAGTCGCAATGAGCAGTTCTTC.

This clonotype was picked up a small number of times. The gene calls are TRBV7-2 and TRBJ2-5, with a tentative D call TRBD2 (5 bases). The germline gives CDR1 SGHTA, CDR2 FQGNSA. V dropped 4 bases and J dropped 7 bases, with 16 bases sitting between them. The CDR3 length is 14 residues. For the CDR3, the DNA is TGTGCCAGCAGCTCGGGGAAAGGCGTCGTGACCCAGTACTTC. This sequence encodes CASSSGKGVVTQYF.

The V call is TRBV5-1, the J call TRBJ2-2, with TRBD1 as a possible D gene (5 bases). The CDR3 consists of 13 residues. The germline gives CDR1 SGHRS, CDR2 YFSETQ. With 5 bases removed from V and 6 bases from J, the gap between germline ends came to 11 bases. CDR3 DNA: TGCGCCAGCAGTCAACAGGACGCCGGGGAGCTGTTTTTT. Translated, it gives CASSQQDAGELFF.

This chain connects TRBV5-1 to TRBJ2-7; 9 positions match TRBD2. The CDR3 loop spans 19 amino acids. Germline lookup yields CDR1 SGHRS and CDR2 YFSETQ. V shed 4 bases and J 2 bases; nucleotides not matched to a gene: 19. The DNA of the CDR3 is TGCGCCAGCAGCCCCTGGGTTGAGCCCGGGACTAGCAAGACCTACGAGCAGTACTTC. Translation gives CASSPWVEPGTSKTYEQYF. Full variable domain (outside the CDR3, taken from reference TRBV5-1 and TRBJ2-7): KAGVTQTPRYLIKTRGQQVTLSCSPISGHRSVSWYQQTPGQGLQFLFEYFSETQRNKGNFPGRFSGRQFSNSRSEMNVSTLELGDSALYLCASSPWVEPGTSKTYEQYFGPGTRLTVT.

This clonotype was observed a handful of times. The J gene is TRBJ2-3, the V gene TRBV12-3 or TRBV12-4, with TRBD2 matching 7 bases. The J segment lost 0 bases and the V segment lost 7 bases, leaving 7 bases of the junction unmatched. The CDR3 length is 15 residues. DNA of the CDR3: TGTGCCAGCACCCTACTAGCGTCTAGCACAGATACGCAGTATTTT. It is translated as CASTLLASSTDTQYF.

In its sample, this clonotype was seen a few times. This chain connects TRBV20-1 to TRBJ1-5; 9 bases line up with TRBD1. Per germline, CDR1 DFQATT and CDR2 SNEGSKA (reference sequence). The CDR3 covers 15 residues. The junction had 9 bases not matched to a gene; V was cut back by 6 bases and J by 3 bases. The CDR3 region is CSATDRGGPNQPQHF. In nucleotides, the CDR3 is TGCAGTGCAACGGACAGGGGAGGTCCCAATCAGCCCCAGCATTTT.

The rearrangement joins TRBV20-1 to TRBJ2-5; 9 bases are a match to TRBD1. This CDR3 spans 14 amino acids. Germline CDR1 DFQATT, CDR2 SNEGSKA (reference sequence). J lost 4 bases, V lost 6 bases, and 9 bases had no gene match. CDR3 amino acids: CSAARDRAGETQYF. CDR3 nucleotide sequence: TGCAGTGCGGCCCGGGACAGGGCGGGAGAGACCCAGTACTTC.

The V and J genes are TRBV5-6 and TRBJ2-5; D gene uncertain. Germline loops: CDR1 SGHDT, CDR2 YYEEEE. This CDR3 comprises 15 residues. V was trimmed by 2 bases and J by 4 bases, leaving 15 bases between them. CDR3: CASSFDLGRRETQYF. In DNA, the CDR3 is TGTGCCAGCAGCTTCGATTTAGGGCGGAGAGAGACCCAGTACTTC. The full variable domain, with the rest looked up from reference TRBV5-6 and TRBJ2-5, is DAGVTQSPTHLIKTRGQQVTLRCSPKSGHDTVSWYQQALGQGPQFIFQYYEEEERQRGNFPDRFSGHQFPNYSSELNVNALLLGDSALYLCASSFDLGRRETQYFGPGTRLLVL.

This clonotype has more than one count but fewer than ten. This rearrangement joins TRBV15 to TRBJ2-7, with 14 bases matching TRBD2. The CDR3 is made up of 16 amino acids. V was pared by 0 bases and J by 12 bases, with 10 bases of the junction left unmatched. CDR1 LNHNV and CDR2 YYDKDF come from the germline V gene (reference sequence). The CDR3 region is CATSRDRLAGGPPVYF. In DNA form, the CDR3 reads TGTGCCACCAGCAGAGATAGACTAGCGGGAGGGCCCCCCGTGTACTTC.

In nucleotides, the CDR3 is TGCAGTGCGTGGGGGGGCGGAGGACCCTACAATGAGCAGTTCTTC. Translation gives CSAWGGGGPYNEQFF. The rearrangement joins TRBV20-1 to TRBJ2-1, with D possibly being TRBD2 (7 bases). Trimming stripped 6 bases from V and 2 bases from J, with 17 bases between. The CDR3 totals 15 residues. The germline gives CDR1 DFQATT, CDR2 SNEGSKA (reference sequence).

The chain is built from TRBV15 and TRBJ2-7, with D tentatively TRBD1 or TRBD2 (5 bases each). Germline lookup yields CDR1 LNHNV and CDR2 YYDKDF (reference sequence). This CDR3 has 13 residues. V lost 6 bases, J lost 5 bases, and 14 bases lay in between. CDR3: CATSYGTFNEQYF. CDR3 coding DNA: TGTGCCACCAGTTATGGGACCTTTAACGAGCAGTACTTC.

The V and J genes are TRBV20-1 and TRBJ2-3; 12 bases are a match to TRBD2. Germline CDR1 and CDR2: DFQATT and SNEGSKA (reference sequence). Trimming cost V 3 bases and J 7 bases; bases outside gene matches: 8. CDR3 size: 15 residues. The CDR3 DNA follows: TGCAGTGCTAGGCCTAGCGGGAGGGTTGGCTATACGCAGTATTTT. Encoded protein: CSARPSGRVGYTQYF.

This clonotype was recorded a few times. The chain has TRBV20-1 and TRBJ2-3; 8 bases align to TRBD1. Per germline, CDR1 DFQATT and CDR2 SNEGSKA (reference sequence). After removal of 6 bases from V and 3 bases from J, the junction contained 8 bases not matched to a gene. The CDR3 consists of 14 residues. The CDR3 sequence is CSADRGVLTDTQYF. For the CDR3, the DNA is TGCAGTGCCGACAGGGGAGTTTTAACAGATACGCAGTATTTT.

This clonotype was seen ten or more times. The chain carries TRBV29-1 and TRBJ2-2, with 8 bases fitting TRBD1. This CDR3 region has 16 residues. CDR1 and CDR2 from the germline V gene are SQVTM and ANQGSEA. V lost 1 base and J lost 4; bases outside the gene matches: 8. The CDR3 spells CSVEGQGISGTGELFF. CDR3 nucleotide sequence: TGCAGCGTTGAAGGACAGGGGATCTCTGGCACCGGGGAGCTGTTTTTT.

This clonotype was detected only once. CDR3 sequence (DNA): TGTGCCAGCAGCCATCGCCTAGCGGGCGATTGGGCAGATACGCAGTATTTT. Translation: CASSHRLAGDWADTQYF. J is TRBJ2-3 and V is TRBV11-2; TRBD2 matches 8 bases. Germline V gene sequence: CDR1 SGHAT, CDR2 FQNNGV. CDR3 length: 17 amino acids. V dropped 5 bases and J dropped 4; count of bases not matched to a gene: 14.

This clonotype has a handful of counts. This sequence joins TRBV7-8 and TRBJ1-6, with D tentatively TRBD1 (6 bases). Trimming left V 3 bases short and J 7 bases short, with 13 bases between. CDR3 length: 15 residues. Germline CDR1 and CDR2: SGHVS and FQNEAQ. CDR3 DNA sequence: TGTGCCAGCAGCTTGGGGGCAGGGGCGAATTCACCCCTCCACTTT. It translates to CASSLGAGANSPLHF.

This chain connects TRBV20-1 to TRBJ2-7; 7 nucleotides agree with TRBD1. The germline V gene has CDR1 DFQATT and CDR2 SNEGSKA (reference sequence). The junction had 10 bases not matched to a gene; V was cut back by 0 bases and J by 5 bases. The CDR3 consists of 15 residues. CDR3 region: CSARESHRGANEQYF. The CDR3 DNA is TGCAGTGCTAGAGAGTCGCACAGGGGCGCTAACGAGCAGTACTTC.

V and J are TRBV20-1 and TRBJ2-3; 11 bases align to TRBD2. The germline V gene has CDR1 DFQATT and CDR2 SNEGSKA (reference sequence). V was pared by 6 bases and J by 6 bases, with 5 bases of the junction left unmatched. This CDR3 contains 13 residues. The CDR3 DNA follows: TGCAGTGCACCGACTAGCGGGATGGATACGCAGTATTTT. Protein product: CSAPTSGMDTQYF.

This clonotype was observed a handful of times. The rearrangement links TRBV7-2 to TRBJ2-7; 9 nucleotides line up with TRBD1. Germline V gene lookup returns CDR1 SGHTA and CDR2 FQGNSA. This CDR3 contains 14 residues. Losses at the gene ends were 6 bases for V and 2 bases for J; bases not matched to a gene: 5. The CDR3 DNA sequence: TGTGCCAGCAGTTCAAACAGGGGGCCCTACGAGCAGTACTTC. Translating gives CASSSNRGPYEQYF.